Included here is one TCR beta chain sequence, with context. Its matching antigen is unknown. The CDR3 contains 12 residues. The germline V gene has CDR1 SEHNR and CDR2 FQNEAQ (reference sequence). V gave up 5 bases and J gave up 6 bases, with 10 bases separating them. This sample is part of a study of cytomegalovirus exposure and HLA in healthy donors. Background on the study: Drawn from HLA-typed donors, 83 million or so unique TCRs were held in an early data release. Falling in the Caucasian-associated ancestry cluster were about 80% of approximately 400 genotyped donors.

The PCR contained 60 Vbeta and 13 Jbeta primers. The method was immunoSEQ multiplex PCR; TCRdb's version includes in-frame clones alone and lacks a portion of them. The sample has 120,000 to 150,000 clones; approximately 70% are singletons. General study findings and limits: Earlier analysis yielded a pattern in which most TCR beta V segments were productive about 90% or about 30% of the time. Later analysis suggested links between common viral pathogens and several top significant clusters.

The chain links TRBV7-9 to TRBJ1-2; D is unclear. Sequencing used PBMCs. The source is a human donor in good health. CDR3: CASSPDFHGYTF. CDR3 bases: TGTGCCAGCAGCCCAGACTTCCATGGCTACACCTTC.